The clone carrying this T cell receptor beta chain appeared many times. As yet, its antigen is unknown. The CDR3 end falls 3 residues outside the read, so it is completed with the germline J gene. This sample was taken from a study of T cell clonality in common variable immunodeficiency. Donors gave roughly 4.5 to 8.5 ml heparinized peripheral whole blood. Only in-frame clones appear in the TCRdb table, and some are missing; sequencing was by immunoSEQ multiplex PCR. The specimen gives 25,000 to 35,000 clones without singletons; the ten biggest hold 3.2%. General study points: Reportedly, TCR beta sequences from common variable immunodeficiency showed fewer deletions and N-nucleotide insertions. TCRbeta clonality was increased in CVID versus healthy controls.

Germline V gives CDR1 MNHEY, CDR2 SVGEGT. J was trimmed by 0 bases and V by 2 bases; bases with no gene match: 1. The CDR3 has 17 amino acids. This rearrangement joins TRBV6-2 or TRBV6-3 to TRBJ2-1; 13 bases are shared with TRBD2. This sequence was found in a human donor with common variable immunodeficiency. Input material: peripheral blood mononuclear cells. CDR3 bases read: TGTGCCAGCAGTTACAGACTAGCGGGAGGCTCCTACAATGAG. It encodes CASSYRLAGGSYNE. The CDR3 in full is CASSYRLAGGSYNEQFF.